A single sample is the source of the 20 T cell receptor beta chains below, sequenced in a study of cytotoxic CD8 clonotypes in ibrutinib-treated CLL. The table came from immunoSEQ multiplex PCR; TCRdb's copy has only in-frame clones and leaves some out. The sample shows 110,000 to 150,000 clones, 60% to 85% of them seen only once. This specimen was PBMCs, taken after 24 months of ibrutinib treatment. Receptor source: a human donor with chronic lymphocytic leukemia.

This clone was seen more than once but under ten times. The CDR3 nucleotides read TGTGCCAGCAGCGTAGGAGCTAGCGGCACAGATACGCAGTATTTT. This encodes CASSVGASGTDTQYF. The rearrangement uses TRBV9 and TRBJ2-3; tentative D call: TRBD2 (6 bases). The germline V gene encodes CDR1 SGDLS and CDR2 YYNGEE. The CDR3 is 15 amino acids. V was pared by 0 bases and J by 1 base, with 9 bases between.

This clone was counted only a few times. CDR3 in amino acids: CASSPWTGGDIQYF. The CDR3 DNA is TGTGCCAGCAGTCCCTGGACAGGGGGGGACATTCAGTACTTC. The chain combines TRBV28 with TRBJ2-4, with TRBD1 matching 10 bases. The junction had 6 bases not matched to a gene; V was cut back by 5 bases and J by 8 bases. The CDR3 covers 14 residues. Germline V CDR1 and CDR2: MDHEN, SYDVKM.

The chain's CDR3 is CAWSTPGVAGNQPQHF. The CDR3 region has the DNA TGTGCCTGGAGTACGCCCGGGGTGGCGGGCAATCAGCCCCAGCATTTT. The rearrangement uses TRBV30 and TRBJ1-5; D gene uncertain. Germline CDR1 and CDR2: GTSNPN and SVGIG (reference sequence). With 2 bases removed from V and 2 bases from J, the gap between germline ends came to 16 bases. This CDR3 is 16 amino acids long.

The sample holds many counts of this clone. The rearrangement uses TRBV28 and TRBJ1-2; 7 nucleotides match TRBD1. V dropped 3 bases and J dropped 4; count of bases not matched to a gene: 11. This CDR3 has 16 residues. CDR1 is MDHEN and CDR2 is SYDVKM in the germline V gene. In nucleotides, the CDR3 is TGTGCCAGCAGTTTTTCTGGGACAGTGAGCGCCTATGGCTACACCTTC. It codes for CASSFSGTVSAYGYTF.

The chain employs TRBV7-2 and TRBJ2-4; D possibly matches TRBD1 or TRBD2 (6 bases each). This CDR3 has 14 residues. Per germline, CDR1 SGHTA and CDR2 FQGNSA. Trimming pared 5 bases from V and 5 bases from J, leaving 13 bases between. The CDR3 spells CASSTHGGQNIQYF. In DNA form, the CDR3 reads TGTGCCAGCAGCACCCACGGGGGCCAAAACATTCAGTACTTC.

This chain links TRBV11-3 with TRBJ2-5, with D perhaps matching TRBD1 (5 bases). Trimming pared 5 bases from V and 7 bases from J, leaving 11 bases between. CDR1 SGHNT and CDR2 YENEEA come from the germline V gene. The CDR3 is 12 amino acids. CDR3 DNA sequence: TGTGCCAGCAGCGGCAGGGATGGGACCCAGTACTTC. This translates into CASSGRDGTQYF.

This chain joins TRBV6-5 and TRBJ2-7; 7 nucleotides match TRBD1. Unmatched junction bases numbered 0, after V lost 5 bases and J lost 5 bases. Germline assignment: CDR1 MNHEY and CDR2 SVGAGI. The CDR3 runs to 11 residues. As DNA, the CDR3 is TGTGCCAGCAGTGACAGGGACGAGCAGTACTTC. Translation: CASSDRDEQYF.

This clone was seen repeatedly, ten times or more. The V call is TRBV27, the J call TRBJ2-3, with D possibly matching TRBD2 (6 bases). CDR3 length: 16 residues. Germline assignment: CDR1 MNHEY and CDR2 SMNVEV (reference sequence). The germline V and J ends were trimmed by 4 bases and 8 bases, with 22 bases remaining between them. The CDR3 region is CASSWGSWGEHGTQYF. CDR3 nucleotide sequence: TGTGCCAGCAGTTGGGGCTCATGGGGGGAGCATGGTACGCAGTATTTT.

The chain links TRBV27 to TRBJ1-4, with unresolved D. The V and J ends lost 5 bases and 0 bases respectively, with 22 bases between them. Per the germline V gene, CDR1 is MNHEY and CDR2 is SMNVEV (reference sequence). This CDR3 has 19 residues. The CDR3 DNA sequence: TGTGCCAGCAGTCCCACCCCGGAGGGCGTGGGTGCAACTAATGAAAAACTGTTTTTT. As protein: CASSPTPEGVGATNEKLFF.

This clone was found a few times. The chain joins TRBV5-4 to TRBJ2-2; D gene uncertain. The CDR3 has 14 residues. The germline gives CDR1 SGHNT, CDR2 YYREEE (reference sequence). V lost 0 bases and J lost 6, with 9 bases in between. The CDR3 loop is CASSLGWGSGELFF. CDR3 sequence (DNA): TGTGCCAGCAGCTTGGGGTGGGGTTCCGGGGAGCTGTTTTTT.

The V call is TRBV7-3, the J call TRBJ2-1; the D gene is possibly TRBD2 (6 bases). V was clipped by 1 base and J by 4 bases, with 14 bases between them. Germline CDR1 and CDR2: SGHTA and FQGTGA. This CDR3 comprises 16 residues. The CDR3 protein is CASSLSPGVGYNEQFF. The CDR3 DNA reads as TGTGCCAGCAGCTTAAGTCCGGGAGTGGGGTACAATGAGCAGTTCTTC.

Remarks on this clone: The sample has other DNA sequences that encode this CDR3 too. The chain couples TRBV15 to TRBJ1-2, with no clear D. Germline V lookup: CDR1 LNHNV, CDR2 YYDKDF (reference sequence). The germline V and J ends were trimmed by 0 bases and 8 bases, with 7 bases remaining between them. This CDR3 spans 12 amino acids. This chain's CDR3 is CATSRDLGGYTF. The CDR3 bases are TGTGCCACCAGCAGAGATCTGGGCGGCTACACCTTC.

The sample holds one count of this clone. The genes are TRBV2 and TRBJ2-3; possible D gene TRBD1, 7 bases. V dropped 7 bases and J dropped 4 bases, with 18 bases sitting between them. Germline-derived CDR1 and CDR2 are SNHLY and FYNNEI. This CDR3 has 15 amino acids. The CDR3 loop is CASTRQGLPSDTQYF. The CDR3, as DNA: TGTGCCAGCACCCGACAGGGACTTCCCTCAGATACGCAGTATTTT.

CDR3 protein: CASSLSGTGFHEQFF. The CDR3 DNA follows: TGTGCCAGCAGCTTAAGTGGGACAGGGTTCCATGAGCAGTTCTTC. The chain recombines TRBV7-3 with TRBJ2-1, with TRBD1 matching 9 bases. The CDR3 length is 15 residues. The germline CDR1 and CDR2 sequences are SGHTA and FQGTGA. V was clipped by 1 base and J by 8 bases; unmatched bases: 6.

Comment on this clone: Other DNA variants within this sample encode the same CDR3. The CDR3 here is CSAGGYEQYF. CDR3 in DNA: TGCAGTGCAGGGGGCTACGAGCAGTACTTC. The chain combines TRBV20-1 with TRBJ2-7; tentatively, D is TRBD1 (6 bases). This CDR3 contains 10 residues. Trimming removed 6 bases from V and 3 bases from J, with 6 bases in between. Germline V lookup: CDR1 DFQATT, CDR2 SNEGSKA (reference sequence).

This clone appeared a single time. The CDR3 protein is CASSFRIGENYGYTF. As DNA, the CDR3 is TGTGCCAGCAGCTTTCGTATAGGGGAGAACTATGGCTACACCTTC. The V gene is TRBV7-9, the J gene TRBJ1-2; D may be TRBD1 (5 bases). V lost 3 bases and J lost 2, with 13 bases in between. The CDR3 length is 15 residues. Per the germline V gene, CDR1 is SEHNR and CDR2 is FQNEAQ (reference sequence).

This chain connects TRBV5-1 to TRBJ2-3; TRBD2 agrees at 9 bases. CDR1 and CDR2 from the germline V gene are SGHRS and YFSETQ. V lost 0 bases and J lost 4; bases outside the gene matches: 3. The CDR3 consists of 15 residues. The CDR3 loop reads CASSLAGTSPDTQYF. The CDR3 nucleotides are TGCGCCAGCAGCTTGGCTGGGACTAGCCCAGATACGCAGTATTTT.

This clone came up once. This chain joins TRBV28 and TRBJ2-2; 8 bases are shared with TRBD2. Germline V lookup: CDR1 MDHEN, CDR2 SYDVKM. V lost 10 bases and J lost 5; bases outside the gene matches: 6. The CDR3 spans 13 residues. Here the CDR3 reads CATRGGWTGELFF. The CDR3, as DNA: TGTGCCACCCGGGGGGGTTGGACCGGGGAGCTGTTTTTT.

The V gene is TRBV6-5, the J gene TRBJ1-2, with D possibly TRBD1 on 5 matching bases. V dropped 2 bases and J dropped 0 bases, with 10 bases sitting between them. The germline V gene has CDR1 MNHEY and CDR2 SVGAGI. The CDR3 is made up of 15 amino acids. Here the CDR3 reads CASSYAGMTNYGYTF. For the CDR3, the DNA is TGTGCCAGCAGTTACGCAGGGATGACTAACTATGGCTACACCTTC.

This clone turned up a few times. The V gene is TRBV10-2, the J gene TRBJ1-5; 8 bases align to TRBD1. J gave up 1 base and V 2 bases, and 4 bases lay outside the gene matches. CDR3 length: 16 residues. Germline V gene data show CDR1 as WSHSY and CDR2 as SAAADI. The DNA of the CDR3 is TGCGCCAGCAGTGAGGCGACAGGGGTCAGCAATCAGCCCCAGCATTTT. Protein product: CASSEATGVSNQPQHF.